Following are 13 T cell receptor beta chains from one sample sequenced in a study of post-analysis software for immune sequencing data. Study results and caveats: Patients used several TRBV segments, including TRBV5-6, TRBV5-1 and TRBV20-1, more often than controls.

Each TCR beta cDNA library carried unique molecular identifiers. TCRdb passed the PCR reads through MiXCR, listing each CDR3 protein once. The sample contains about 430,000 distinct CDR3 sequences, approximately 37% of which appear only once. Their antigens are not known. Sequences were obtained from blood. The receptors come from a girl aged 2-15 years with multiple sclerosis.

V usage is TRBV12-3 or TRBV12-4 and J usage is TRBJ2-1; D call uncertain. The CDR3 is 13 amino acids. The V end was cut by 1 base, the J end by 6 bases, with 7 bases between. The CDR3 loop is CASSLGLLNEQFF. The CDR3 nucleotides read TGTGCCAGCAGTTTAGGACTCCTCAATGAGCAGTTCTTC.

This clonotype was counted only a few times. The rearrangement uses TRBV11-2 and TRBJ2-7; either TRBD1 or TRBD2 may fit D (5 bases each). CDR3 size: 15 residues. The germline gives CDR1 SGHAT, CDR2 FQNNGV. V shed 4 bases and J shed 2 bases, with 15 bases lying between them. CDR3 sequence: CASSSSGQGAYEQYF. The CDR3 nucleotides read TGTGCCAGCAGCTCCTCCGGGCAGGGAGCCTACGAGCAGTACTTC.

The chain employs TRBV24-1 and TRBJ2-5; tentative D call: TRBD1 (6 bases). V dropped 4 bases and J dropped 11 bases, with 16 bases sitting between them. The germline V gene encodes CDR1 KGHDR and CDR2 SFDVKD. The CDR3 length is 13 residues. Written as DNA, the CDR3 is TGTGCCACCAGTGAGTGGGGGCGGAATGAGCAGTACTTC. This codes for CATSEWGRNEQYF.

This sequence joins TRBV30 and TRBJ1-2; D remains unclear. The CDR3 is 16 residues long. Germline lookup yields CDR1 GTSNPN and CDR2 SVGIG (reference sequence). The V gene lost 1 base and the J gene lost 4 bases, with 19 bases spanning the gap. The CDR3 reads CAWSAFERYRGYGYTF. The CDR3 region has the DNA TGTGCCTGGAGTGCATTCGAACGGTACAGAGGCTATGGCTACACCTTC.

This clonotype has only a few counts. The V and J genes are TRBV4-1 and TRBJ2-3; D is perhaps TRBD2 (6 bases). The CDR3 consists of 16 residues. Per germline, CDR1 MGHRA and CDR2 YSYEKL. Trimming left V 8 bases short and J 0 bases short, with 18 bases between. The CDR3 nucleotides read TGCGCCAGCGTCAACCGGGACTCAGCTAGCACAGATACGCAGTATTTT. This encodes CASVNRDSASTDTQYF.

This clonotype was counted a few times. V usage is TRBV4-1 and J usage is TRBJ1-2; 8 bases fit TRBD1. After removal of 1 base from V and 7 bases from J, the junction contained 5 bases not matched to a gene. The germline V gene has CDR1 MGHRA and CDR2 YSYEKL. This CDR3 is 14 amino acids long. This CDR3 is CASSQAGRGLGYTF. CDR3 DNA: TGCGCCAGCAGCCAAGCTGGCAGGGGGCTTGGCTACACCTTC.

The V call is TRBV7-9, the J call TRBJ2-1; TRBD1 matches 8 bases. This CDR3 has 14 residues. Germline trimming cut 5 bases from V and 9 bases from J; bases unmatched to any gene: 9. The germline V gene has CDR1 SEHNR and CDR2 FQNEAQ (reference sequence). CDR3 nucleotides: TGTGCCAGCAGCCCGCGGACAGGGAGGCCTGAGCAGTTCTTC. It encodes CASSPRTGRPEQFF.

Of note for this clonotype: Likely a read error: the CDR3 ends without its conserved phenylalanine or tryptophan. V gene TRBV7-2 combines with J gene TRBJ1-5; 7 bases are a match to TRBD1. The CDR3 loop spans 15 amino acids. Germline assignment: CDR1 SGHTA and CDR2 FQGNSA. J lost 1 base, V lost 4 bases, and 4 bases had no gene match. The CDR3: CASSSQGSSNQPQHC. Here the CDR3 DNA reads TGTGCCAGCAGCTCACAGGGGAGCAGCAATCAGCCCCAGCATTGT.

The rearrangement links TRBV28 to TRBJ2-7, with D unresolved. The J call may be incorrect, as the DNA end agrees better with TRBJ2-5. Germline V gives CDR1 MDHEN, CDR2 SYDVKM. The CDR3 totals 13 residues. The CDR3 DNA reads TGTGCCAGCAGTTTTTCCCACGGAGAGACCCAGTACTTC. This codes for CASSFSHGETQYF.

The CDR3 DNA is TGTGCCAGCAGCTTGTCGCACCGCGGGCACTATGGCTACACCTTC. It specifies CASSLSHRGHYGYTF. The J gene is TRBJ1-2, the V gene TRBV5-6; D not certain. Germline CDR1 SGHDT, CDR2 YYEEEE. This CDR3 has 15 residues. V lost 1 base, J lost 3 bases, and 13 bases lay in between.

J is TRBJ2-7 and V is TRBV15, with TRBD2 identical over 9 bases. V was clipped by 0 bases and J by 3 bases; unmatched bases: 15. This CDR3 spans 19 amino acids. Germline lookup yields CDR1 LNHNV and CDR2 YYDKDF (reference sequence). Here the CDR3 reads CATSREASGNISPIYEQYF. Written as DNA, the CDR3 is TGTGCCACCAGCAGAGAGGCTAGCGGGAACATAAGTCCTATCTACGAGCAGTACTTC.

The chain employs TRBV12-3 or TRBV12-4 and TRBJ2-7; a possible D gene is TRBD1 (5 bases). Trimming pared 6 bases from V and 0 bases from J, leaving 21 bases between. The CDR3 consists of 17 residues. Here the CDR3 reads CASSRPVGQGSSYEQYF. The CDR3 DNA reads TGTGCCAGCAGCCGTCCAGTGGGGCAGGGTAGCTCCTACGAGCAGTACTTC.

This clonotype occurred many times. The chain is built from TRBV11-2 and TRBJ2-3; TRBD1 might be the D (5 bases). Between the trimmed V and J ends, which lost 1 base and 1 base, there was a span of 18 bases. Germline CDR1 SGHAT, CDR2 FQNNGV. The CDR3 runs to 18 residues. CDR3 sequence: CASSLAMVGQTGTDTQYF. CDR3 DNA: TGTGCCAGCAGCTTAGCTATGGTGGGGCAAACCGGCACAGATACGCAGTATTTT. Drawing the rest from reference TRBV11-2 and TRBJ2-3, the complete variable domain is EAGVAQSPRYKIIEKRQSVAFWCNPISGHATLYWYQQILGQGPKLLIQFQNNGVVDDSQLPKDRFSAERLKGVDSTLKIQPAKLEDSAVYLCASSLAMVGQTGTDTQYFGPGTRLTVL.